This T cell receptor beta chain was sequenced in a study of tumor-infiltrating lymphocytes in oesophageal squamous cell carcinoma. TCRdb analysed the PCR reads with MiXCR anew, one entry per CDR3 protein. Of about 15,000 distinct CDR3 sequences in the sample, approximately 49% are singletons; the top ten hold roughly two fifths. This CDR3 is built from 13 residues. CDR1 and CDR2 from the germline V gene are MNHNS and SASEGT. What was sequenced was esophageal tumor tissue. The rearrangement links TRBV6-1 to TRBJ2-6, with 7 bases aligning to TRBD1. The J call may not be correct, given that the DNA end is closer to TRBJ2-5. This receptor was obtained from a female donor with esophageal squamous cell carcinoma. CDR3 sequence reads: CASSETGLETQYF. For the CDR3, the DNA is TGTGCCAGCAGTGAGACAGGGTTGGAGACCCAGTACTTC.